These 2 T cell receptor beta chains were sequenced from one sample in a study of neurological immune-mediated disorders. MiXCR was run by TCRdb on the 5' RACE reads, yielding one entry per CDR3 protein. There are over 65,000 distinct CDR3 sequences in the sample; about 9.5% occur only once, and 1.5% to 2% lies in the top ten. Input material: PBMCs. The receptors here all came from a man aged 50 or older in good health.

This clonotype was observed many times. The chain links TRBV7-3 to TRBJ2-1, with D perhaps assigned TRBD1 or TRBD2 (6 bases each). V shed 2 bases and J shed 4 bases, with 15 bases lying between them. CDR3 length: 16 amino acids. Per germline, CDR1 SGHTA and CDR2 FQGTGA. CDR3 region: CASSLLQGRGYNEQFF. CDR3 nucleotides: TGTGCCAGCAGCTTATTACAGGGCCGGGGGTACAATGAGCAGTTCTTC.

This clonotype was picked up many times. This sequence joins TRBV7-2 and TRBJ2-5; 9 bases agree with TRBD2. CDR1 SGHTA and CDR2 FQGNSA come from the germline V gene. J gave up 5 bases and V 1 base, and 2 bases lay outside the gene matches. The CDR3 is 14 amino acids. The CDR3 loop reads CASSLVSGRETQYF. CDR3 DNA sequence: TGTGCCAGCAGCTTAGTGAGCGGGAGGGAGACCCAGTACTTC.